This T cell receptor beta chain was obtained from a study of T cells in Graves' hyperthyroidism and ophthalmopathy. Turning to the study itself: The initial diagnosis was the point when peripheral blood was collected, ahead of any treatment.

This clonotype was detected a few times. What it binds is unknown. TCR beta CDR3 regions were amplified from RNA transcripts. The primer set for the first-round RT-PCR of the TCR CDR3 was HTBI. TCRdb processed the multiplex PCR reads anew with MiXCR; each CDR3 protein has one entry. The sample lists approximately 400,000 distinct CDR3 sequences, 15% to 19% occurring once. CDR3 size: 15 residues. The V and J ends lost 3 bases and 4 bases respectively, with 15 bases between them. CDR1 and CDR2 (germline): DFQATT, SNEGSKA (reference sequence). Study-level findings and limits: With a median lead of around 5.9 months before onset, the model predicted ophthalmopathy.

Sequenced material: blood. V usage is TRBV20-1 and J usage is TRBJ2-2, with D tentatively TRBD1 or TRBD2 (5 bases each). The sequence came from a young woman with Graves' hyperthyroidism that later progressed to Graves' ophthalmopathy. The CDR3 spells CSARTLGDRTGELFF. The CDR3 bases are TGCAGTGCTAGGACCTTGGGGGATCGCACCGGGGAGCTGTTTTTT.